The source of this T cell receptor beta chain is a study of blood T cell repertoires in COVID-19. The repertoire was sequenced with immunoSEQ multiplex PCR; TCRdb's copy has only in-frame clones and lacks some. The sample carries hundreds of thousands of clones, approximately 90% recorded once. The V segment lost 5 bases and the J segment 3 bases; nucleotides outside the gene matches: 15. Germline lookup yields CDR1 LNHDA and CDR2 SQIVND (reference sequence). The CDR3 is 17 amino acids. Sequences were obtained from peripheral blood. The source is a woman younger than 30 with acute or convalescent COVID-19. J is TRBJ1-1 and V is TRBV19; 7 bases map to TRBD1. The chain's CDR3 is CASSSEGAGVDDTEAFF. The CDR3 DNA reads TGTGCCAGTAGTTCCGAGGGGGCAGGGGTGGATGACACTGAAGCTTTCTTT.